This T cell receptor (beta chain) came from a study of monozygotic twins with inflammatory bowel disease. Two rounds of nested PCR, of 16 and 9 cycles, were run on TCRalpha and TCRbeta cDNA. TCRdb re-called the 5' RACE reads; every CDR3 protein appears as one record, without DNA. This repertoire includes approximately 140,000 distinct CDR3 sequences. Per the germline V gene, CDR1 is LGHDT and CDR2 is YNNKEL (reference sequence). CDR3 size: 15 residues. The chain couples TRBV3-1 to TRBJ2-7; TCRdb names TRBD1, which stays unverified in the absence of DNA. This clonotype originated in a human donor with ulcerative colitis or Crohn's disease, or a healthy co-twin of an affected twin (not recorded which). The sequenced material came from blood. This chain's CDR3 is CASSQAGGHFYEQYF.